This entry lists 27 T cell receptor beta chains sequenced from one sample in a study of CD8+CD57+ T cells in acquired aplastic anemia. Genomic DNA, the template, was used for profiling of the TCR beta VDJ and CDR3. From the reads, TCRdb called clonotypes with MiXCR, one entry per CDR3 protein. The sample records 150,000 or so distinct CDR3 sequences, roughly 50% being singletons. Before being chosen for sequencing, patients had shown CD8+CD57+ cell expansion by flow cytometry. The sample consisted of sorted CD4+, CD8+, or CD8+CD57+ T cells (not recorded which) from PBMCs. These receptors came from a human donor with aplastic anemia.

The V gene is TRBV10-2, the J gene TRBJ2-1; TRBD2 matches at 7 bases. This CDR3 has 16 residues. CDR1 WSHSY and CDR2 SAAADI come from the germline V gene. With 0 bases clipped from V and 4 bases from J, the junction kept 6 bases outside the gene matches. The CDR3 DNA reads TGCGCCAGCAGTGAGTCGAGGGCTAGCGGATACAATGAGCAGTTCTTC. Its protein product is CASSESRASGYNEQFF.

In the case of this clonotype: This may come from a read error, since a much larger clone is one base off. The chain links TRBV5-5 to TRBJ2-7; D unclear. Per the germline V gene, CDR1 is SGHKS and CDR2 is YYEKEE (reference sequence). V gave up 0 bases and J gave up 7 bases, with 17 bases separating them. The CDR3 loop spans 15 amino acids. CDR3 in amino acids: CASSLGAVKALEQYF. DNA of the CDR3: TGTGCCAGCAGCTTGGGGGCGGTGAAAGCGTTAGAGCAGTACTTC.

This clonotype was picked up many times. The genes are TRBV11-3 and TRBJ1-1, with TRBD1 as a possible D gene (6 bases). From germline, CDR1 is SGHNT and CDR2 YENEEA. The germline V and J ends were trimmed by 0 bases and 5 bases, with 13 bases remaining between them. This CDR3 region has 15 residues. The CDR3 region is CASSLDPRGRTEAFF. As DNA, the CDR3 is TGTGCCAGCAGCTTAGATCCCAGGGGAAGGACTGAAGCTTTCTTT. Full variable domain (rest looked up from reference TRBV11-3 and TRBJ1-1): EAGVVQSPRYKIIEKKQPVAFWCNPISGHNTLYWYLQNLGQGPELLIRYENEEAVDDSQLPKDRFSAERLKGVDSTLKIQPAELGDSAVYLCASSLDPRGRTEAFFGQGTRLTVV.

This clonotype was detected only a few times. The gene calls are TRBV3-1 and TRBJ2-3, with 10 nucleotides matching TRBD2. CDR3 size: 19 residues. The germline gives CDR1 LGHDT, CDR2 YNNKEL (reference sequence). V lost 0 bases to trimming and J lost 4 bases; unmatched junction nucleotides: 13. The CDR3 coding sequence is TGTGCCAGCAGCCAAGATTGTAGCGGGAGGACAAAAGGGGCAGATACGCAGTATTTT. This encodes CASSQDCSGRTKGADTQYF.

The CDR3 DNA reads TGTGCCAGCAGTCCTATGGACAGGTTGAATCAGCCCCAGCATTTT. It specifies CASSPMDRLNQPQHF. This sequence joins TRBV7-2 and TRBJ1-5; 7 bases agree with TRBD1. Germline CDR1 reads SGHTA; CDR2 reads FQGNSA. J was trimmed by 4 bases and V by 6 bases; bases with no gene match: 9. The CDR3 consists of 15 residues.

The chain employs TRBV29-1 and TRBJ1-1, with a weak D call TRBD1 (5 bases). There are 14 residues in the CDR3. V was pared by 3 bases and J by 0 bases, with 11 bases between. Germline CDR1 and CDR2: SQVTM and ANQGSEA. In DNA, the CDR3 is TGCAGCGTTGATGAGGGGCTAATGAACACTGAAGCTTTCTTT. Protein sequence: CSVDEGLMNTEAFF.

V is TRBV7-9 and J is TRBJ2-7, with D perhaps TRBD1 (7 bases). Germline V lookup: CDR1 SEHNR, CDR2 FQNEAQ (reference sequence). Deletions cut 7 bases from V and 3 bases from J, with 16 bases between. The CDR3 totals 14 residues. CDR3 sequence: CASTRGAGFYEQYF. The CDR3 nucleotides read TGTGCCAGCACCAGGGGGGCAGGTTTCTACGAGCAGTACTTC.

J is TRBJ2-7 and V is TRBV19; a weak D match, TRBD1 (5 bases). Per germline, CDR1 LNHDA and CDR2 SQIVND (reference sequence). V was cut by 5 bases and J by 4 bases, with 12 bases left in between. The CDR3 runs to 13 residues. For the CDR3, the DNA is TGTGCCAGTAGTTCTACAGGCCCATACGAGCAGTACTTC. This codes for CASSSTGPYEQYF.

In this sample, this clonotype turned up once. This chain joins TRBV10-3 and TRBJ1-3; no clear D. V lost 11 bases and J 5 bases, leaving 13 bases between the germline ends. This CDR3 contains 12 residues. Per germline, CDR1 ENHRY and CDR2 SYGVKD. The CDR3, as DNA: TGTGCCGCACAGAGTCTGAGAAACACCATATATTTT. Protein: CAAQSLRNTIYF.

Many counts were recorded for this clonotype. The chain uses TRBV5-5 and TRBJ1-1; D remains unclear. The CDR3 totals 14 residues. Trimming removed 1 base from V and 0 bases from J, with 7 bases in between. The germline CDR1 and CDR2 sequences are SGHKS and YYEKEE (reference sequence). The CDR3 bases are TGTGCCAGCAGCTTGTCCGTAATGAACACTGAAGCTTTCTTT. Amino acid sequence: CASSLSVMNTEAFF.

On this clonotype: An end of the junction differs from the germline gene, which may be a read error. The rearrangement joins TRBV10-3 to TRBJ2-7; D perhaps matches TRBD2 (6 bases). The CDR3 is 13 amino acids. Germline V gives CDR1 ENHRY, CDR2 SYGVKD. As DNA, the CDR3 is TGTGCCAGCAGTTATATGGAGGGCTACGAGCAGTACTTC. Translation: CASSYMEGYEQYF.

This clonotype was counted between two and nine times. The chain carries TRBV6-2 or TRBV6-3 and TRBJ2-5; D gene uncertain. V was trimmed by 4 bases and J by 2 bases, leaving 17 bases between them. The CDR3 has 16 amino acids. Germline loops: CDR1 MNHEY, CDR2 SVGEGT. The CDR3 region is CASSFSMGLSQETQYF. The CDR3 DNA is TGTGCCAGCAGTTTCTCGATGGGTCTTAGTCAAGAGACCCAGTACTTC.

This clonotype has at least ten counts. The chain links TRBV20-1 to TRBJ2-1; D unresolved. CDR3 length equals 14 residues. Germline-derived CDR1 and CDR2 are DFQATT and SNEGSKA (reference sequence). V lost 0 bases, J lost 3 bases, and 9 bases lay in between. The chain's CDR3 is CSARDPTDYNEQFF. CDR3 DNA: TGCAGTGCTAGAGATCCCACAGACTACAATGAGCAGTTCTTC.

This clonotype has just a few counts. The chain joins TRBV20-1 to TRBJ2-1; 12 nucleotides line up with TRBD1. Germline assignment: CDR1 DFQATT and CDR2 SNEGSKA (reference sequence). The CDR3 is made up of 13 amino acids. Germline trimming cut 8 bases from V and 7 bases from J; bases unmatched to any gene: 6. The CDR3 loop reads CSYWDRGQNEQFF. For the CDR3, the DNA is TGCAGTTATTGGGACAGGGGGCAAAATGAGCAGTTCTTC.

This clonotype came up many times. This rearrangement joins TRBV7-2 to TRBJ1-3, with D unresolved. The CDR3 totals 15 residues. Trimming stripped 2 bases from V and 2 bases from J, with 10 bases between. Germline lookup yields CDR1 SGHTA and CDR2 FQGNSA. CDR3 nucleotides: TGTGCCAGCAGCTTATTCGGGGATCCTGGAAACACCATATATTTT. This translates into CASSLFGDPGNTIYF.

V and J are TRBV24-1 and TRBJ2-1; 9 positions agree with TRBD1. The germline CDR1 and CDR2 sequences are KGHDR and SFDVKD. V lost 4 bases and J lost 6; bases outside the gene matches: 6. This CDR3 contains 15 residues. The CDR3 loop is CATSDGGQGRNEQFF. CDR3 bases: TGTGCCACCAGTGACGGGGGACAGGGACGCAATGAGCAGTTCTTC.

The rearrangement links TRBV4-1 to TRBJ2-7, with TRBD2 matching 12 bases. Per germline, CDR1 MGHRA and CDR2 YSYEKL. The CDR3 consists of 16 residues. Trimming cost V 4 bases and J 4 bases; bases outside gene matches: 8. CDR3 sequence reads: CASSLRTSGIGYEQYF. Here the CDR3 DNA reads TGCGCCAGCAGCCTTAGGACTAGCGGGATTGGATACGAGCAGTACTTC.

The rearrangement links TRBV2 to TRBJ1-6; no clear D. V was pared by 6 bases and J by 7 bases, with 16 bases between. Germline CDR1 SNHLY, CDR2 FYNNEI. CDR3 length equals 15 residues. The CDR3 region is CASSASRPGNSPLHF. As DNA, the CDR3 is TGTGCCAGCAGCGCGTCGAGGCCGGGGAATTCACCCCTCCACTTT.

This clonotype was recorded many times. The chain has TRBV5-6 and TRBJ2-7, with D perhaps matching TRBD2 (5 bases). Germline V gene data show CDR1 as SGHDT and CDR2 as YYEEEE. V gave up 0 bases and J gave up 9 bases, with 13 bases separating them. This CDR3 contains 13 residues. CDR3: CASSLEAAEGQYF. In DNA, the CDR3 is TGTGCCAGCAGCTTGGAGGCCGCTGAGGGGCAGTACTTC.

This clonotype has a handful of counts. The chain carries TRBV12-3 or TRBV12-4 and TRBJ1-1; D ambiguous. Between the trimmed V and J ends, which lost 4 bases and 1 base, there was a span of 13 bases. The CDR3 runs to 15 residues. As DNA, the CDR3 is TGTGCCAGCAGTTCAGTTGGCGGTTCGAACACTGAAGCTTTCTTT. Its translation is CASSSVGGSNTEAFF.

This clonotype was found a few times. CDR3 sequence (DNA): TGTGCCATCAGTGATGGACTAGCCGGAGATACGCAGTATTTT. It encodes CAISDGLAGDTQYF. The chain recombines TRBV10-3 with TRBJ2-3; 8 bases align to TRBD2. CDR3 length: 14 residues. CDR1 and CDR2 (germline): ENHRY, SYGVKD. The V and J ends lost 3 bases and 5 bases, in that order; junction bases with no gene match: 4.

In this sample, this clonotype turned up once. Being one base from a much bigger clone, this may be a read error. The CDR3: CASSDPQGFEAFF. The CDR3 coding sequence is TGTGCCAGCAGCGACCCTCAGGGTTTTGAAGCTTTCTTT. The V gene is TRBV7-2, the J gene TRBJ1-1, with D possibly TRBD1 on 5 matching bases. The V gene's germline CDR1 is SGHTA and CDR2 FQGNSA. CDR3 length equals 13 residues. Trimming took 5 bases from V and 7 from J, leaving 14 bases between them.

This chain connects TRBV7-2 to TRBJ1-1; 9 bases line up with TRBD1. The CDR3 length is 18 residues. Germline V gives CDR1 SGHTA, CDR2 FQGNSA. J gave up 2 bases and V 0 bases, and 10 bases lay outside the gene matches. CDR3 coding DNA: TGTGCCAGCAGCTTAGCGCTAGGACAGGGGCGGGCAAACACTGAAGCTTTCTTT. Translated: CASSLALGQGRANTEAFF.

V is TRBV10-3 and J is TRBJ1-5; TRBD1 might be the D (5 bases). The CDR3 totals 14 residues. Germline assignment: CDR1 ENHRY and CDR2 SYGVKD. V shed 6 bases and J shed 3 bases, with 12 bases lying between them. The CDR3: CAIRRGEDNQPQHF. The DNA of the CDR3 is TGTGCCATCAGGCGGGGGGAAGACAATCAGCCCCAGCATTTT.

V gene TRBV15 combines with J gene TRBJ1-2; D possibly corresponds to TRBD1 (5 bases). Trimming removed 1 base from V and 8 bases from J, with 11 bases in between. CDR1 LNHNV and CDR2 YYDKDF come from the germline V gene (reference sequence). This CDR3 is built from 13 residues. The CDR3 protein is CATSRGAGRGYTF. DNA for the CDR3: TGTGCCACCAGCAGAGGAGCGGGGCGAGGCTACACCTTC.

The CDR3 DNA sequence: TGTGCCAGCAGACAGGGGAATAATTCACCCCTCCACTTT. This encodes CASRQGNNSPLHF. The chain joins TRBV14 to TRBJ1-6; 7 positions match TRBD1. V dropped 6 bases and J dropped 5; count of bases not matched to a gene: 1. The length of the CDR3 is 13 residues. Germline lookup yields CDR1 SGHDN and CDR2 FVKESK.

This sequence joins TRBV4-2 and TRBJ2-5; 16 nucleotides agree with TRBD2. The germline gives CDR1 LGHNA, CDR2 YNFKEQ. The CDR3 sequence is 19 residues long. The junction had 12 bases not matched to a gene; V was cut back by 3 bases and J by 5 bases. The CDR3 here is CASSQGGTSGREGSETQYF. The CDR3 DNA reads TGTGCCAGCAGCCAGGGCGGGACTAGCGGGAGGGAGGGGTCCGAGACCCAGTACTTC.